A selection of T cell receptor beta chains follows, all from one sample in a study of blood T cell repertoires in COVID-19. The table came from immunoSEQ multiplex PCR; TCRdb's copy has only in-frame clones and leaves some out. Of 100,000 to 150,000 clones in the sample, 74% are singletons; the top ten hold 4.5% to 6%. The specimen sequenced was peripheral blood. Source of these receptors: a man at least 80 years old with COVID-19, enrolled during active disease. Both conserved end residues are part of each CDR3. D genes are given only for firm matches. Only part of the rows carry a size: once, few, many, or a class if the clone is expanded.

j_call d_call v_call clone_size cdr3_aa cdr3_nt
TRBJ2-5 TRBD2 TRBV4-1 few CASSPSGGGETQYF TGCGCCAGCAGCCCCTCGGGGGGTGGAGAGACCCAGTACTTC
TRBJ2-3 TRBD2 TRBV9 NA CASSGGGRASGTPHTQYF TGTGCCAGCAGCGGAGGGGGGAGGGCTAGCGGGACCCCACATACGCAGTATTTT
TRBJ1-6 TRBD1 TRBV19 NA CASSTRRQGSYNSPLHF TGTGCCAGTAGTACCAGAAGACAGGGAAGCTACAATTCACCCCTCCACTTT
TRBJ2-2 NA TRBV7-2 NA CASSKWRGLAGELFF TGTGCCAGCAGCAAATGGAGGGGCTTGGCCGGGGAGCTGTTTTTT
TRBJ1-5 NA TRBV6-5 NA CASSYEGGNQPQHF TGTGCCAGCAGTTACGAGGGGGGCAATCAGCCCCAGCATTTT
TRBJ2-4 NA TRBV5-4 once CASSFSGVAKNIQYF TGTGCCAGCAGCTTCTCAGGGGTAGCCAAAAACATTCAGTACTTC
TRBJ2-1 TRBD2 TRBV6-5 NA CASSTGTSGYNEQFF TGTGCCAGCAGTACGGGGACTAGCGGTTACAATGAGCAGTTCTTC
TRBJ2-1 NA TRBV5-4 NA CASSLDYTPSARSYNEQFF TGTGCCAGCAGCTTGGACTATACTCCTAGCGCACGCTCCTACAATGAGCAGTTCTTC
TRBJ2-7 NA TRBV14 few CASSYQIGRASEQYF TGTGCCAGCAGCTACCAAATCGGCAGGGCGAGCGAGCAGTACTTC
TRBJ2-2 TRBD1 TRBV5-1 NA CASSWTGHTGELFF TGCGCCAGCAGCTGGACAGGGCACACCGGGGAGCTGTTTTTT
TRBJ2-7 NA TRBV21-1 few CASSKERVRDSGCYEQYF TGTGCCAGCAGCAAAGAGAGGGTACGAGACTCTGGGTGCTACGAGCAGTACTTC
TRBJ2-7 NA TRBV6-4 NA CASRPTGPAYEQYF TGTGCCAGCAGGCCGACAGGCCCTGCCTACGAGCAGTACTTC
TRBJ2-4 NA TRBV6-5 NA CASRYAAENIQYF TGTGCCAGCAGATACGCGGCCGAAAACATTCAGTACTTC